These 23 T cell receptor beta chains came from one sample sequenced in a study of T-cell memory formation after mild COVID-19. TCRdb redid the calling of the 5' RACE reads with MiXCR, one entry per CDR3 protein. This table holds 200,000 or so distinct CDR3 sequences, 9.5% found once. Sequencing input: PBMCs or a T cell subset sorted from them (not recorded which). All receptors derive from a man aged 18 to 29 who had mild COVID-19 (a few samples of this study predate the infection). Cell type and time point are not known.

This clonotype was picked up many times. The chain links TRBV3-1 to TRBJ1-2; weak D call: TRBD1 (5 bases). V dropped 3 bases and J dropped 8 bases, with 19 bases sitting between them. The CDR3 is 15 residues long. The germline CDR1 and CDR2 sequences are LGHDT and YNNKEL (reference sequence). The DNA for the CDR3 is TGTGCCAGCAGCCATCTACAAATCGGGGCGCAGGGCTACACCTTC. Its protein is CASSHLQIGAQGYTF.

This clonotype came up a few times. The chain carries TRBV11-2 and TRBJ2-1, with D perhaps given as TRBD1 or TRBD2 (5 bases each). Trimming took 1 base from V and 6 from J, leaving 16 bases between them. This CDR3 contains 16 residues. The germline V gene has CDR1 SGHAT and CDR2 FQNNGV. The CDR3 reads CASSLVMGPRGNEQFF. DNA for the CDR3: TGTGCCAGCAGCTTAGTTATGGGACCCCGGGGCAATGAGCAGTTCTTC. The variable domain in full, completed from reference TRBV11-2 and TRBJ2-1, reads EAGVAQSPRYKIIEKRQSVAFWCNPISGHATLYWYQQILGQGPKLLIQFQNNGVVDDSQLPKDRFSAERLKGVDSTLKIQPAKLEDSAVYLCASSLVMGPRGNEQFFGPGTRLTVL.

The chain links TRBV7-2 to TRBJ1-6, with D perhaps matching TRBD1 (5 bases). Germline CDR1 and CDR2: SGHTA and FQGNSA. This CDR3 contains 17 residues. The ends were cut back, 1 base at V and 0 bases at J, with 10 bases in the middle. CDR3 sequence reads: CASSLDGTGSYNSPLHF. The CDR3 region has the DNA TGTGCCAGCAGCTTAGATGGGACGGGCTCCTATAATTCACCCCTCCACTTT.

This rearrangement joins TRBV19 to TRBJ2-4; D remains ambiguous. Germline V gene data show CDR1 as LNHDA and CDR2 as SQIVND (reference sequence). Trimming pared 3 bases from V and 2 bases from J, leaving 8 bases between. CDR3 size: 14 residues. The CDR3 region has the DNA TGTGCCAGTAGTATGTGGGGAACCAAAAACATTCAGTACTTC. Its protein product is CASSMWGTKNIQYF.

The rearrangement uses TRBV7-8 and TRBJ1-3; tentative D call: TRBD1 (5 bases). This CDR3 region has 15 residues. The germline V gene has CDR1 SGHVS and CDR2 FQNEAQ. With 5 bases removed from V and 2 bases from J, the gap between germline ends came to 13 bases. This CDR3 is CASSLRGEAGNTIYF. The CDR3 region has the DNA TGTGCCAGCAGCCTCCGGGGGGAGGCTGGAAACACCATATATTTT.

This clonotype was seen a handful of times. V and J are TRBV28 and TRBJ2-5; D is possibly TRBD2 (6 bases). The V gene's germline CDR1 is MDHEN and CDR2 SYDVKM. The V and J ends lost 5 bases and 5 bases respectively, with 12 bases between them. The CDR3 is made up of 13 amino acids. The CDR3 loop reads CASSTRAGETQYF. DNA for the CDR3: TGTGCCAGCAGTACCCGTGCGGGGGAGACCCAGTACTTC.

V gene TRBV19 combines with J gene TRBJ1-5, with D maybe TRBD1 (5 bases). CDR3 length: 12 residues. CDR1 is LNHDA, CDR2 SQIVND, per germline (reference sequence). The V gene lost 11 bases and the J gene lost 7 bases, with 15 bases spanning the gap. Here the CDR3 reads CASNRREQPQHF. CDR3 DNA sequence: TGTGCCTCTAACAGGCGTGAGCAGCCCCAGCATTTT.

The chain is built from TRBV5-1 and TRBJ1-1; D gene ambiguous. Trimming left V 0 bases short and J 1 base short, with 7 bases between. This CDR3 region has 14 residues. In germline, CDR1 is SGHRS, CDR2 YFSETQ. The CDR3 spells CASSLGPANTEAFF. CDR3 DNA: TGCGCCAGCAGCTTGGGTCCAGCGAACACTGAAGCTTTCTTT.

The V and J genes are TRBV4-2 and TRBJ1-3; D remains unclear. With 1 base removed from V and 2 bases from J, the gap between germline ends came to 6 bases. CDR3 length: 14 amino acids. In germline, CDR1 is LGHNA, CDR2 YNFKEQ. The CDR3 nucleotides read TGTGCCAGCAGCCAAGTGCAACCTGGAAACACCATATATTTT. Translation: CASSQVQPGNTIYF.

The sample holds a few counts of this clonotype. The J gene is TRBJ2-3, the V gene TRBV20-1; the D is unclear. The V gene's germline CDR1 is DFQATT and CDR2 SNEGSKA (reference sequence). This CDR3 comprises 14 residues. V lost 2 bases and J 2 bases, leaving 11 bases between the germline ends. The CDR3: CSARRPSVTDTQYF. The CDR3 bases are TGCAGTGCTAGACGCCCCAGTGTCACAGATACGCAGTATTTT.

This clonotype was counted between two and nine times. A much larger clone lies a single base off, so this may be a read error. The CDR3 region is CASSLAGGLDTQYF. The DNA of the CDR3 is TGTGCCAGCAGCTTAGCGGGGGGGCTAGATACGCAGTATTTT. The chain joins TRBV7-9 to TRBJ2-3; perhaps TRBD2 as D (7 bases). The CDR3 covers 14 residues. V was cut by 0 bases and J by 5 bases, with 9 bases left in between. Germline-derived CDR1 and CDR2 are SEHNR and FQNEAQ (reference sequence).

This clonotype has only a few counts. The chain combines TRBV6-5 with TRBJ2-3, with D possibly TRBD2 on 6 matching bases. The V gene's germline CDR1 is MNHEY and CDR2 SVGAGI. CDR3 length: 16 amino acids. V dropped 3 bases and J dropped 1 base, with 14 bases sitting between them. The chain's CDR3 is CASSYFRGGGTDTQYF. The DNA of the CDR3 is TGTGCCAGCAGTTATTTCCGTGGCGGGGGCACAGATACGCAGTATTTT.

A word on this clonotype: Being one base from a much bigger clone, this may be a read error. The CDR3 reads CASASPNTGDLFF. The CDR3 DNA follows: TGTGCCAGTGCTAGCCCCAACACCGGGGATCTGTTTTTT. The chain carries TRBV19 and TRBJ2-2; maybe TRBD2 (5 bases). The CDR3 is made up of 13 amino acids. The germline gives CDR1 LNHDA, CDR2 SQIVND (reference sequence). The entire variable domain, with the rest obtained from reference TRBV19 and TRBJ2-2, is as follows: DGGITQSPKYLFRKEGQNVTLSCEQNLNHDAMYWYRQDPGQGLRLIYYSQIVNDFQKGDIAEGYSVSREKKESFPLTVTSAQKNPTAFYLCASASPNTGDLFFGEGSRLTVL.

The rearrangement links TRBV7-3 to TRBJ1-6; D might be TRBD1 (5 bases). Per the germline V gene, CDR1 is SGHTA and CDR2 is FQGTGA. The CDR3 is 14 amino acids. Trimming left V 3 bases short and J 7 bases short, with 10 bases between. CDR3 residues: CASSLGGLNSPLHF. CDR3 nucleotides: TGTGCCAGCAGCTTGGGGGGTTTAAATTCACCCCTCCACTTT.

The gene calls are TRBV11-2 and TRBJ2-1; a weak D match, TRBD2 (5 bases). The V end was cut by 5 bases, the J end by 1 base, with 21 bases between. The germline V gene encodes CDR1 SGHAT and CDR2 FQNNGV. The CDR3 loop spans 18 amino acids. The CDR3 spells CASSTWRSWEKSYNEQFF. In nucleotides, the CDR3 is TGTGCCAGCAGCACGTGGAGGTCTTGGGAGAAGTCCTACAATGAGCAGTTCTTC. Based on the CDR3 plus reference TRBV11-2 and TRBJ2-1, the full variable domain is EAGVAQSPRYKIIEKRQSVAFWCNPISGHATLYWYQQILGQGPKLLIQFQNNGVVDDSQLPKDRFSAERLKGVDSTLKIQPAKLEDSAVYLCASSTWRSWEKSYNEQFFGPGTRLTVL.

The table lists this clonotype with a few counts. The chain couples TRBV20-1 to TRBJ2-3; D call uncertain. Trimming removed 3 bases from V and 4 bases from J, with 8 bases in between. The CDR3 runs 12 residues. The germline gives CDR1 DFQATT, CDR2 SNEGSKA (reference sequence). The CDR3 is CSASPAPDTQYF. In nucleotides, the CDR3 is TGCAGTGCTAGCCCAGCGCCAGATACGCAGTATTTT.

Only a few counts were recorded for this clonotype. V is TRBV7-9 and J is TRBJ2-3; no clear D gene. Trimming removed 2 bases from V and 2 bases from J, with 14 bases in between. Germline V CDR1 and CDR2: SEHNR, FQNEAQ (reference sequence). This CDR3 spans 16 amino acids. The chain's CDR3 is CASSLYGRFPTDTQYF. As DNA, the CDR3 is TGTGCCAGCAGCTTATATGGGCGGTTCCCCACAGATACGCAGTATTTT.

CDR3 DNA sequence: TGTGCCTGCCCGGGACCCCAGGGGACCCAGTACTTC. Translation: CACPGPQGTQYF. The chain uses TRBV30 and TRBJ2-5; D possibly matches TRBD1 or TRBD2 (5 bases each). Germline CDR1 GTSNPN, CDR2 SVGIG (reference sequence). Trimming cost V 6 bases and J 7 bases, with 15 bases left between them. The CDR3 has 12 residues.

This clonotype showed up just a few times. The rearrangement links TRBV5-4 to TRBJ2-1; D possibly uses TRBD1 or TRBD2 (5 bases each). The CDR3 length is 15 residues. The V end lost 4 bases, the J end lost 9 bases, and 20 bases lay between the germline ends. CDR1 SGHNT and CDR2 YYREEE come from the germline V gene (reference sequence). The chain's CDR3 is CASSALGTEIGEQFF. CDR3 DNA: TGTGCCAGCAGCGCGCTAGGGACCGAGATCGGTGAGCAGTTCTTC.

This clonotype turned up a few times. The J gene is TRBJ2-7, the V gene TRBV5-1; 7 positions agree with TRBD2. There are 12 residues in the CDR3. Germline V gene data show CDR1 as SGHRS and CDR2 as YFSETQ. Germline trimming cut 9 bases from V and 6 bases from J; bases unmatched to any gene: 9. The CDR3 region is CATGLVNGEQYF. The CDR3, as DNA: TGCGCCACCGGACTAGTAAACGGCGAGCAGTACTTC.

Ten or more counts support this clonotype. The chain recombines TRBV15 with TRBJ2-2, with D perhaps matching TRBD1 (5 bases). Germline V CDR1 and CDR2: LNHNV, YYDKDF (reference sequence). Trimming stripped 6 bases from V and 2 bases from J, with 7 bases between. The length of the CDR3 is 13 residues. The CDR3 DNA reads as TGTGCCACCAGTGACAGCAACACCGGGGAGCTGTTTTTT. Translation: CATSDSNTGELFF.

There are many counts of this clonotype. V usage is TRBV4-3 and J usage is TRBJ2-1, with D maybe TRBD2 (6 bases). V lost 0 bases, J lost 6 bases, and 18 bases lay in between. This CDR3 comprises 17 residues. The germline V gene has CDR1 LGHNA and CDR2 YSLEER. Here the CDR3 DNA reads TGCGCCAGCAGCCAAGATTATCCCCGGAGTAGCGGCAATGAGCAGTTCTTC. Amino acids: CASSQDYPRSSGNEQFF.

The table lists this clonotype with a few counts. This chain connects TRBV4-1 to TRBJ1-5; tentatively, D is TRBD1 (5 bases). The CDR3 is 15 amino acids. In germline, CDR1 is MGHRA, CDR2 YSYEKL. Trimming took 6 bases from V and 1 from J, leaving 13 bases between them. This CDR3 is CASRWAPGSNQPQHF. In nucleotides, the CDR3 is TGCGCCAGCAGGTGGGCCCCAGGGAGCAATCAGCCCCAGCATTTT.